The next 28 T cell receptor beta chains were all read from a single sample in a study of blood T cell repertoires in COVID-19. Data came from immunoSEQ multiplex PCR; TCRdb stores just in-frame clones and leaves some out. The table shows 75,000 to 100,000 clones, with about four fifths occurring only once. Sequencing input: peripheral blood. These receptors all stem from a human donor in a cohort sampled during active COVID-19.

The CDR3 loop reads CASSSGQGANTEAFF. The CDR3 DNA is TGCGCCAGCAGCTCGGGACAGGGGGCGAACACTGAAGCTTTCTTT. The chain has TRBV5-1 and TRBJ1-1, with 12 nucleotides matching TRBD1. This CDR3 region has 15 residues. Germline V CDR1 and CDR2: SGHRS, YFSETQ. J was trimmed by 1 base and V by 3 bases; bases with no gene match: 1. Supplemented by reference TRBV5-1 and TRBJ1-1, the full variable domain reads KAGVTQTPRYLIKTRGQQVTLSCSPISGHRSVSWYQQTPGQGLQFLFEYFSETQRNKGNFPGRFSGRQFSNSRSEMNVSTLELGDSALYLCASSSGQGANTEAFFGQGTRLTVV.

The chain links TRBV4-1 to TRBJ2-5; D is undetermined. Germline CDR1 MGHRA, CDR2 YSYEKL. Trimming took 0 bases from V and 5 from J, leaving 7 bases between them. The CDR3 spans 13 residues. The CDR3 reads CASSQDTAETQYF. The DNA for the CDR3 is TGCGCCAGCAGCCAAGACACCGCGGAGACCCAGTACTTC.

The V and J genes are TRBV28 and TRBJ1-1; 7 positions agree with TRBD1. Germline trimming cut 2 bases from V and 0 bases from J; bases unmatched to any gene: 6. Germline V gene data show CDR1 as MDHEN and CDR2 as SYDVKM. This CDR3 has 16 amino acids. The chain's CDR3 is CASSLGTVTMNTEAFF. CDR3 DNA sequence: TGTGCCAGCAGTTTAGGGACAGTAACAATGAACACTGAAGCTTTCTTT.

The chain carries TRBV6-5 and TRBJ2-1; D perhaps matches TRBD2 (5 bases). Between the trimmed V and J ends, which lost 0 bases and 5 bases, there was a span of 14 bases. The germline V gene has CDR1 MNHEY and CDR2 SVGAGI. The CDR3 sequence is 16 residues long. Written as DNA, the CDR3 is TGTGCCAGCAGTTACTCCTTAGCAGGAGGAGACAATGAGCAGTTCTTC. The encoded protein is CASSYSLAGGDNEQFF.

The rearrangement uses TRBV29-1 and TRBJ2-7; 11 nucleotides agree with TRBD1. CDR3 length: 13 amino acids. Germline lookup yields CDR1 SQVTM and CDR2 ANQGSEA. Trimming removed 3 bases from V and 2 bases from J; junction bases left unmatched: 0. The CDR3 spells CSVEGQGAYEQYF. The CDR3 DNA sequence: TGCAGCGTTGAGGGACAGGGGGCCTACGAGCAGTACTTC.

This clone was seen only once. The chain employs TRBV24-1 and TRBJ1-3, with 7 bases lining up with TRBD1. Looked up from germline, CDR1 is KGHDR and CDR2 is SFDVKD. This CDR3 is built from 15 residues. The ends lost 5 bases at V and 2 bases at J; junction bases unmatched: 5. CDR3 nucleotides: TGTGCCACCAGTGCGCTTACAGGGGCTGGAAACACCATATATTTT. This codes for CATSALTGAGNTIYF.

The chain links TRBV20-1 to TRBJ2-1, with D perhaps matching TRBD1 (5 bases). There are 11 residues in the CDR3. Trimming stripped 5 bases from V and 8 bases from J, with 10 bases between. Germline assignment: CDR1 DFQATT and CDR2 SNEGSKA (reference sequence). CDR3 DNA: TGCAGTGCTCTTCAGGGATATGAGCAGTTCTTC. This gives the protein CSALQGYEQFF.

The rearrangement uses TRBV5-1 and TRBJ2-7, with 9 positions matching TRBD1. The germline CDR1 and CDR2 sequences are SGHRS and YFSETQ. The CDR3 contains 14 residues. V shed 5 bases, J shed 1 base, and the junction held 4 bases outside the gene matches. CDR3 loop: CASRPGQGSYEQYF. CDR3 sequence (DNA): TGCGCCAGCAGACCGGGACAGGGATCCTACGAGCAGTACTTC.

V usage is TRBV9 and J usage is TRBJ2-5; TRBD2 matches 14 bases. The trim removed 3 bases at V and 1 base at J, leaving 5 bases unmatched. CDR1 and CDR2 from the germline V gene are SGDLS and YYNGEE. CDR3 length: 17 residues. The CDR3 reads CASSAGTSGGLQETQYF. The CDR3 coding sequence is TGTGCCAGCAGCGCCGGGACTAGCGGGGGCCTCCAAGAGACCCAGTACTTC.

The chain joins TRBV10-2 to TRBJ1-5, with 7 bases matching TRBD1. V lost 6 bases, J lost 7 bases, and 12 bases stayed unmatched. In germline, CDR1 is WSHSY, CDR2 SAAADI. The CDR3 sequence is 15 residues long. CDR3 bases: TGCGCCAGCAGGAGAGGGGGCGTTGAGGAACAGCCCCAGCATTTT. It is translated as CASRRGGVEEQPQHF.

V usage is TRBV4-1 and J usage is TRBJ1-6; 10 bases are shared with TRBD1. Germline V CDR1 and CDR2: MGHRA, YSYEKL. With V trimmed by 2 bases and J by 13 bases, 8 bases remained unmatched. The CDR3 has 15 residues. CDR3 protein: CASSQSGQGVWPLHF. The CDR3 DNA sequence: TGCGCCAGCAGCCAATCTGGACAGGGGGTATGGCCCCTCCACTTT.

This clone showed up just once. The genes are TRBV9 and TRBJ2-7; 9 positions agree with TRBD2. Germline V gene lookup returns CDR1 SGDLS and CDR2 YYNGEE. The CDR3 has 16 amino acids. The trim removed 5 bases at V and 4 bases at J, leaving 13 bases unmatched. In DNA, the CDR3 is TGTGCCAGCAGTCCTCGGGTTGCGGGGGGGTTGTACGAGCAGTACTTC. Protein product: CASSPRVAGGLYEQYF.

V gene TRBV5-4 combines with J gene TRBJ2-1; 9 nucleotides agree with TRBD1. This CDR3 spans 14 amino acids. The germline gives CDR1 SGHNT, CDR2 YYREEE (reference sequence). Unmatched junction bases numbered 4, after V lost 4 bases and J lost 5 bases. CDR3 protein: CASSPWTGDNEQFF. As DNA, the CDR3 is TGTGCCAGCAGCCCCTGGACAGGGGACAATGAGCAGTTCTTC.

This chain joins TRBV19 and TRBJ2-6; 7 bases match TRBD1. The V and J ends lost 6 bases and 0 bases, in that order; junction bases with no gene match: 5. Germline-derived CDR1 and CDR2 are LNHDA and SQIVND (reference sequence). CDR3 size: 16 residues. The CDR3 here is CASRGTGASGANVLTF. CDR3 nucleotide sequence: TGTGCCAGTAGAGGCACAGGGGCCTCTGGGGCCAACGTCCTGACTTTC.

This clone has only a few counts. The chain recombines TRBV19 with TRBJ1-1; D is unresolved. Germline V gene lookup returns CDR1 LNHDA and CDR2 SQIVND (reference sequence). V lost 10 bases and J lost 1, with 10 bases in between. The CDR3 extends over 12 amino acids. CDR3 sequence (DNA): TGTGCCACCTTAGCGGGGAACACTGAAGCTTTCTTT. Translated: CATLAGNTEAFF.

The DNA for the CDR3 is TGTGCCAGCAGCCCCCCGGGGCCCACAGGGGGAACCTACGAGCAGTACTTC. It is translated as CASSPPGPTGGTYEQYF. The chain uses TRBV4-2 and TRBJ2-7, with TRBD1 matching over 8 bases. With V trimmed by 4 bases and J by 2 bases, 13 bases remained unmatched. Germline V lookup: CDR1 LGHNA, CDR2 YNFKEQ. The CDR3 is made up of 17 amino acids.

The chain carries TRBV6-5 and TRBJ1-5, with 11 positions matching TRBD1. J lost 5 bases, V lost 6 bases, and 6 bases had no gene match. The CDR3 runs to 15 residues. CDR1 MNHEY and CDR2 SVGAGI come from the germline V gene. CDR3 bases: TGTGCCAGCAGACACCGGGACAGGGGGTATCAGCCCCAGCATTTT. The encoded protein is CASRHRDRGYQPQHF.

V and J are TRBV7-3 and TRBJ1-6; a possible D gene is TRBD1 (6 bases). V was shortened by 5 bases and J by 8 bases, with 16 bases between the two germline ends. Germline V gives CDR1 SGHTA, CDR2 FQGTGA. This CDR3 is built from 15 residues. The chain's CDR3 is CASSLDRGFDSPLHF. The CDR3 nucleotides are TGTGCCAGCAGCCTGGACAGAGGTTTTGATTCACCCCTCCACTTT.

The V gene is TRBV4-1, the J gene TRBJ2-3; 8 positions agree with TRBD2. Per germline, CDR1 MGHRA and CDR2 YSYEKL. The V and J ends lost 0 bases and 4 bases, in that order; junction bases with no gene match: 6. The CDR3 runs to 16 residues. CDR3 protein: CASSQEYRGGSDTQYF. The CDR3 nucleotides are TGCGCCAGCAGCCAAGAGTATCGGGGGGGATCAGATACGCAGTATTTT.

J is TRBJ1-5 and V is TRBV4-2, with D possibly being TRBD1 (6 bases). The CDR3 loop spans 14 amino acids. The germline V and J ends were trimmed by 6 bases and 3 bases, with 12 bases remaining between them. CDR1 and CDR2 from the germline V gene are LGHNA and YNFKEQ. The DNA of the CDR3 is TGTGCCAGCAGGAGTACAGGGAACAATCAGCCCCAGCATTTT. This encodes CASRSTGNNQPQHF.

The J gene is TRBJ1-1, the V gene TRBV10-3; 8 bases line up with TRBD1. This CDR3 is 14 amino acids long. Germline V CDR1 and CDR2: ENHRY, SYGVKD. Trimming at V came to 6 bases and at J to 2 bases, leaving 5 bases not matched to a gene. In DNA form, the CDR3 reads TGTGCCATCAGAACACAGGGGGACAACACTGAAGCTTTCTTT. This sequence encodes CAIRTQGDNTEAFF.

J is TRBJ1-5 and V is TRBV3-1 (or the pseudogene TRBV3-2); 12 bases line up with TRBD1. This CDR3 region has 16 residues. The germline V gene has CDR1 LGHDT and CDR2 YNNKEL (reference sequence). The junction had 7 bases not matched to a gene; V was cut back by 5 bases and J by 5 bases. This CDR3 is CASSYSGTGGYQPQHF. As DNA, the CDR3 is TGTGCCAGCAGCTACTCCGGGACAGGGGGCTATCAGCCCCAGCATTTT.

This chain joins TRBV7-2 and TRBJ2-1; 10 bases are shared with TRBD2. The V gene end was trimmed by 3 bases and the J gene end by 5 bases; junction bases not matched to a gene: 16. Germline V gene lookup returns CDR1 SGHTA and CDR2 FQGNSA. This CDR3 comprises 19 residues. The CDR3 spells CASSFRWLAGASRNNEQFF. The DNA of the CDR3 is TGTGCCAGCAGCTTTAGGTGGCTAGCGGGGGCCTCTAGAAACAATGAGCAGTTCTTC.

The CDR3 DNA is TGTGCCAGCAGCTCCGGACAGGGTACGAACACCGGGGAGCTGTTTTTT. Its protein is CASSSGQGTNTGELFF. The chain employs TRBV5-6 and TRBJ2-2, with 8 bases that match TRBD1. The V and J ends lost 3 bases and 0 bases, in that order; junction bases with no gene match: 4. The CDR3 covers 16 residues. Germline CDR1 is SGHDT and CDR2 is YYEEEE.

The chain combines TRBV28 with TRBJ2-7; D is possibly TRBD1 (6 bases). Germline loops: CDR1 MDHEN, CDR2 SYDVKM. CDR3 length: 14 amino acids. The V gene lost 6 bases and the J gene lost 6 bases, with 18 bases spanning the gap. The CDR3, as DNA: TGTGCCAGCAGACCAACAGGGAATGTAGGCGAGCAGTACTTC. Translating gives CASRPTGNVGEQYF.

This chain uses TRBV11-3 with TRBJ2-3, with TRBD1 as a possible D gene (5 bases). CDR1 is SGHNT, CDR2 YENEEA, per germline. The CDR3 totals 14 residues. The germline V and J ends were trimmed by 3 bases and 1 base, with 8 bases remaining between them. Here the CDR3 reads CASSFEGGTDTQYF. The CDR3 DNA follows: TGTGCCAGCAGCTTTGAAGGGGGCACAGATACGCAGTATTTT.

This chain links TRBV18 with TRBJ1-4; 11 bases map to TRBD1. Per the germline V gene, CDR1 is KGHSH and CDR2 is LQKENI. The CDR3 runs 14 residues. Losses at the gene ends were 6 bases for V and 8 bases for J; bases not matched to a gene: 5. The CDR3 protein is CASSQDRGREKLFF. The CDR3 DNA reads TGTGCCAGCTCTCAGGACAGGGGGCGCGAAAAACTGTTTTTT.

This clone showed up just a few times. The V gene is TRBV28, the J gene TRBJ2-7; D possibly corresponds to TRBD2 (5 bases). Germline V gene sequence: CDR1 MDHEN, CDR2 SYDVKM. CDR3 length: 12 residues. The germline V and J ends were trimmed by 3 bases and 6 bases, with 9 bases remaining between them. This CDR3 is CASSLRVGEQYF. The CDR3 DNA reads TGTGCCAGCAGTTTGAGGGTGGGCGAGCAGTACTTC.